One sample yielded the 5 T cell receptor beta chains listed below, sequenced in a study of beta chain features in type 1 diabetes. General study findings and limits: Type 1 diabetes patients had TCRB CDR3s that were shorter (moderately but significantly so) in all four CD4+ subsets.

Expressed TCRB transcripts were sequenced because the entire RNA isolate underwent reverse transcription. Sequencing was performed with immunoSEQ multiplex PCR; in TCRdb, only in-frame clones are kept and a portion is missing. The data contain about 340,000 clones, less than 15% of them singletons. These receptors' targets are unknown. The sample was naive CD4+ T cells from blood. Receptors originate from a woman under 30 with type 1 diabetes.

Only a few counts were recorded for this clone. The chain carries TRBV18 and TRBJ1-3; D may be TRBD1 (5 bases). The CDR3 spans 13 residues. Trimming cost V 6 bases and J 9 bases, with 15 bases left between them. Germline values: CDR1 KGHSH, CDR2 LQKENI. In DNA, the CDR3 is TGTGCCAGCTCGCCCGGCAGGGATTCCACCATATATTTT. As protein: CASSPGRDSTIYF.

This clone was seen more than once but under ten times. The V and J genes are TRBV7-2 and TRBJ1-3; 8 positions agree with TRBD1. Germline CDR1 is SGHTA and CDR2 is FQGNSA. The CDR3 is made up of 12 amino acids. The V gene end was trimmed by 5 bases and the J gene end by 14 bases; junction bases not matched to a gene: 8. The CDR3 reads CASSQFGQGLYF. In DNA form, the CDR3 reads TGTGCCAGCAGCCAGTTTGGACAGGGCCTATATTTT.

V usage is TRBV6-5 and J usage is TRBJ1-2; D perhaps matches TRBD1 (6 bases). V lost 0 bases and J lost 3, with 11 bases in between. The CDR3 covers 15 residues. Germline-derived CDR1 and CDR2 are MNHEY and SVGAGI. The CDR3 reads CASSYSIGGDYGYTF. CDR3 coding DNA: TGTGCCAGCAGTTACTCGATAGGGGGGGACTATGGCTACACCTTC.

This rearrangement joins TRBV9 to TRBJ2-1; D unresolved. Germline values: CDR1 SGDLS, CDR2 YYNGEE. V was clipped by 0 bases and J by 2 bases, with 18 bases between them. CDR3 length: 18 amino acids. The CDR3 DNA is TGTGCCAGCAGCGTAGAAAGAGACTCCTCCTTACCCTACAATGAGCAGTTCTTC. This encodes CASSVERDSSLPYNEQFF.

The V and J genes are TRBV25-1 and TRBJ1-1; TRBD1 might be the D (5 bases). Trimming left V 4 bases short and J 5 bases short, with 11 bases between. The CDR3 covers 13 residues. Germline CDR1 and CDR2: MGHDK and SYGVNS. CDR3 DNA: TGTGCCAGCAGTGTGGGCGGGGGGACTGAAGCTTTCTTT. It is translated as CASSVGGGTEAFF.